This T cell receptor (beta chain) is drawn from a study of identical twins. Only one count was recorded for this clonotype. The antigen remains undetermined. A much larger clone sits a single nucleotide away, making a read error possible. The CDR3 does not end in the conserved phenylalanine or tryptophan, so this is likely a read error. Healthy Caucasians made up all donors. Study findings and constraints: Twin sharing of out-of-frame TCR alpha was underestimated by models in monozygotic pairs. An excess of low generation probability was shown by twin-shared out-of-frame alpha sequences.

Trimming left V 1 base short and J 1 base short, with 5 bases between. This CDR3 region has 14 residues. The V gene's germline CDR1 is LGHDT and CDR2 YNNKEL (reference sequence). MiXCR, applied by TCRdb to the 5' RACE reads, yields one record per CDR3 protein. The sample has around 220,000 distinct CDR3 sequences, 10% seen once. This clonotype was sampled from a man aged 50-60 years in good health. J is TRBJ1-3 and V is TRBV3-1; D is ambiguous. The sequencing sample was made of memory T cells sorted from blood. CDR3 amino acids: CASSQVTSGNTIYC. For the CDR3, the DNA is TGTGCCAGCAGCCAAGTTACATCTGGAAACACCATATATTGT.